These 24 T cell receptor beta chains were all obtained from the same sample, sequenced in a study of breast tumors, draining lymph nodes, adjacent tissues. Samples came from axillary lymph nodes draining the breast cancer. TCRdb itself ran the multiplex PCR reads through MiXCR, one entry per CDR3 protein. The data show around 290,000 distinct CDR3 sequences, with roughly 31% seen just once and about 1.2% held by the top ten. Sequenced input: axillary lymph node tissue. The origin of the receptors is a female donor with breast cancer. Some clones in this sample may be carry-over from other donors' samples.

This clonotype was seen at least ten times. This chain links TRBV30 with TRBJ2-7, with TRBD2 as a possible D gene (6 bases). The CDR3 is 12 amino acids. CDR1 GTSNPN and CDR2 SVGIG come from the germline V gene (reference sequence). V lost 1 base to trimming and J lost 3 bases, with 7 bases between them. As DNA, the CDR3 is TGTGCCTGGAGTGAGGGACTCTACGAGCAGTACTTC. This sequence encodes CAWSEGLYEQYF.

The chain's CDR3 is CSVESGNETPGHGDNEQFF. The CDR3 region has the DNA TGCAGCGTTGAGTCCGGAAATGAAACACCGGGACACGGGGACAATGAGCAGTTCTTC. This chain uses TRBV29-1 with TRBJ2-1, with D perhaps matching TRBD1 (6 bases). Germline V gene lookup returns CDR1 SQVTM and CDR2 ANQGSEA. The V end was cut by 3 bases, the J end by 5 bases, with 29 bases between. The CDR3 is 19 residues long.

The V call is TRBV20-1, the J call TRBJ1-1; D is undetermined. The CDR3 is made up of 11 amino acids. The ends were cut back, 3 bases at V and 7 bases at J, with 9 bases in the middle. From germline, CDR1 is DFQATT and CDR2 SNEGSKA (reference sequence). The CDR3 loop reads CSASTGSEAFF. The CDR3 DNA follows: TGCAGTGCTAGTACGGGAAGTGAAGCTTTCTTT.

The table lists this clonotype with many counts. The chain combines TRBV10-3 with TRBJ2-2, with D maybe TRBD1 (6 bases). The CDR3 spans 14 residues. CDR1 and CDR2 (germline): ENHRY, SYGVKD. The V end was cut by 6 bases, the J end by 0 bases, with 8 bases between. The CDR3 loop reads CAIRDSANTGELFF. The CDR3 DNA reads TGTGCCATCAGGGACAGCGCGAACACCGGGGAGCTGTTTTTT.

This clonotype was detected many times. CDR3 protein: CAIEKGISPGTDTQYF. The CDR3 DNA sequence: TGTGCCATCGAAAAAGGTATCTCCCCAGGCACAGATACGCAGTATTTT. This chain joins TRBV10-3 and TRBJ2-3; D unclear. With 8 bases removed from V and 1 base from J, the gap between germline ends came to 19 bases. CDR3 size: 16 residues. In germline, CDR1 is ENHRY, CDR2 SYGVKD.

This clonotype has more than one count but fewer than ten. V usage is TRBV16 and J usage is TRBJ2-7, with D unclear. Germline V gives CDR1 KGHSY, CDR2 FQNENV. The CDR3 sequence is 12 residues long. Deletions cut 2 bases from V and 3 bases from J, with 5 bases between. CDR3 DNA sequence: TGTGCCAGCAGCCAAGGCGACTACGAGCAGTACTTC. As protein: CASSQGDYEQYF.

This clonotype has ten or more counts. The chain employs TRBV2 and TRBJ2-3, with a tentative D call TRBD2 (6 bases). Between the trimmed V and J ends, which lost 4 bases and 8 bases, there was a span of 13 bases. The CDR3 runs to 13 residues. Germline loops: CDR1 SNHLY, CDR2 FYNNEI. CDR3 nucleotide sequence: TGTGCCAGCAGTGGGGGGGTTGTCGGTACGCAGTATTTT. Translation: CASSGGVVGTQYF.

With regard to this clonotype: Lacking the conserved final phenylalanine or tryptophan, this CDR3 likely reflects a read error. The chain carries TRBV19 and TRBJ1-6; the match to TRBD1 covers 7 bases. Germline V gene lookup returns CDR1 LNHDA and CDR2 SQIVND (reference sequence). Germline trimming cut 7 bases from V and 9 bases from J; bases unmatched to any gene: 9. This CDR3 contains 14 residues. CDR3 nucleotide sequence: TGTGCCAGTATTACCTCCAGGGGGAGTTCACCCCTCCACTCT. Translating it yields CASITSRGSSPLHS.

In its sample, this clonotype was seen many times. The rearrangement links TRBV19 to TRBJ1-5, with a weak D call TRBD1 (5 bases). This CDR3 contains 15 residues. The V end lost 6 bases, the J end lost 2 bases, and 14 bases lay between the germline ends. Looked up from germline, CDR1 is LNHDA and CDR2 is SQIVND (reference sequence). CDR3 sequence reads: CASRGEGAGNQPQHF. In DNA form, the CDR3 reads TGTGCCAGTAGGGGGGAAGGGGCGGGCAATCAGCCCCAGCATTTT.

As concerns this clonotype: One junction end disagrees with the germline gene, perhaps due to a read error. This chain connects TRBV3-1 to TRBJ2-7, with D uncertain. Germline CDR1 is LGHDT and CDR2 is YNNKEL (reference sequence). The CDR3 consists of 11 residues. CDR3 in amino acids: CPSSQDYEQYF. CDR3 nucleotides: TGTCCCAGCAGCCAAGATTACGAGCAGTACTTC.

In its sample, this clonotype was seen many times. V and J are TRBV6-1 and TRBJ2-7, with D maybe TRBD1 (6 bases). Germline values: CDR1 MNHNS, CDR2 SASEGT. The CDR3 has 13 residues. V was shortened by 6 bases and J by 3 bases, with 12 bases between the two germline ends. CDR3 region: CASSSDRIYEQYF. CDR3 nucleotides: TGTGCCAGCAGCTCCGACAGGATCTACGAGCAGTACTTC.

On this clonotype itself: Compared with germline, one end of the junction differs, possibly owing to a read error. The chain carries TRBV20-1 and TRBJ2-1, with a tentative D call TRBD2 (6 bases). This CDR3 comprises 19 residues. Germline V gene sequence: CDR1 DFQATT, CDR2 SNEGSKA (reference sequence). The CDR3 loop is CSARPQIWSREGSYNEQSF. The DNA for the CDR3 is TGCAGTGCTAGGCCTCAAATCTGGTCGCGGGAAGGGTCCTACAATGAGCAGTCCTTC.

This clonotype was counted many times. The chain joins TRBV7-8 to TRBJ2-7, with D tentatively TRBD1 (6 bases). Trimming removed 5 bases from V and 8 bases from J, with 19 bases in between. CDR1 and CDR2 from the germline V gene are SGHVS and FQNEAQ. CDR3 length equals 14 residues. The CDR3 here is CASSNTRDNRQQYF. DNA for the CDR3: TGTGCCAGCAGCAATACCCGGGACAACAGGCAGCAGTACTTC.

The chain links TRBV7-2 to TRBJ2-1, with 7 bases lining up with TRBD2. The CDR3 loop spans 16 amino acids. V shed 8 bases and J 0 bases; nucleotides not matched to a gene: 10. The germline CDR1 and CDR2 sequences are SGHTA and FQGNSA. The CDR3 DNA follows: TGTGCCAGCTCCCCGAGTAGCGGGCACTCCTACAATGAGCAGTTCTTC. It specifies CASSPSSGHSYNEQFF.

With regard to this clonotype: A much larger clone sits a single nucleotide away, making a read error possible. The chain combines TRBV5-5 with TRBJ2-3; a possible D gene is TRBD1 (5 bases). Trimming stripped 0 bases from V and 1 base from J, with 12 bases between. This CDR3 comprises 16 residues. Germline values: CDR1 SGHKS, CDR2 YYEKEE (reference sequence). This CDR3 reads CASSLGVARGTDTQYF. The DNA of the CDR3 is TGTGCCAGCAGCTTGGGGGTGGCCAGGGGCACAGATACGCAGTATTTT.

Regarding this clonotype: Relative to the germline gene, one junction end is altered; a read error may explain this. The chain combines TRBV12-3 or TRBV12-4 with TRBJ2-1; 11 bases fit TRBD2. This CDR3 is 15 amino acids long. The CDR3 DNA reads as TGTGCCTGCAGTTTGACTAGCGGGAATTTTTATGAGCAGTCCTTC. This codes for CACSLTSGNFYEQSF.

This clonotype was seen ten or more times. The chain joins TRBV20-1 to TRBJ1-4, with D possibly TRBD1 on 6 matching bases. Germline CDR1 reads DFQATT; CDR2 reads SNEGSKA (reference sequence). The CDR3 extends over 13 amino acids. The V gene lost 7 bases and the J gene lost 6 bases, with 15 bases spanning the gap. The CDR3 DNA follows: TGCAGTGTCGGGGGCAGGGATGATGAAAAACTGTTTTTT. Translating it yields CSVGGRDDEKLFF.

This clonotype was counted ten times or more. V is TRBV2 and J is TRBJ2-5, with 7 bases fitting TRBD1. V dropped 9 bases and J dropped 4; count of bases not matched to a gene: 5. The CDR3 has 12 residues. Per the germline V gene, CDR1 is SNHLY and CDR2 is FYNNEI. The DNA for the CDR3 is TGTGCCAGGAGAGACAGGGTAGAGACCCAGTACTTC. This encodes CARRDRVETQYF.

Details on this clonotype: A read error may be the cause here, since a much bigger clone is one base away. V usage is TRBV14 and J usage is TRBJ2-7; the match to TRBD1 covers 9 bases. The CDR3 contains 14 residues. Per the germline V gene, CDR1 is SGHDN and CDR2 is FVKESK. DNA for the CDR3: TGTGCCAGCAGCCGGACAGGGGAGGCCTACGAGCAGTCCTTC. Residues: CASSRTGEAYEQSF. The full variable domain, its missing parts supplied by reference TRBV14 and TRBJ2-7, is EAGVTQFPSHSVIEKGQTVTLRCDPISGHDNLYWYRRVMGKEIKFLLHFVKESKQDESGMPNNRFLAERTGGTYSTLKVQPAELEDSGVYFCASSRTGEAYEQSFGPGTRLTVT.

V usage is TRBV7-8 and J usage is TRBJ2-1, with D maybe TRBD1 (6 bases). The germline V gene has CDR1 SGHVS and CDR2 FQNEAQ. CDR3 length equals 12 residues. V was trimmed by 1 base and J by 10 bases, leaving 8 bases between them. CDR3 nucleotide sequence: TGTGCCAGCAGCTTAGACAGGGAGGAGCAGTTCTTC. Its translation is CASSLDREEQFF.

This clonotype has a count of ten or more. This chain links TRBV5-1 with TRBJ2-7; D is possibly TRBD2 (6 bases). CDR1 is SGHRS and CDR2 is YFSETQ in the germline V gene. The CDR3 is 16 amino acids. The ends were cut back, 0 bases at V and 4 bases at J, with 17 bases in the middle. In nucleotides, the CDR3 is TGCGCCAGCAGCTTGGCGGGGCTGCGAAGCGGGTACGAGCAGTACTTC. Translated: CASSLAGLRSGYEQYF.

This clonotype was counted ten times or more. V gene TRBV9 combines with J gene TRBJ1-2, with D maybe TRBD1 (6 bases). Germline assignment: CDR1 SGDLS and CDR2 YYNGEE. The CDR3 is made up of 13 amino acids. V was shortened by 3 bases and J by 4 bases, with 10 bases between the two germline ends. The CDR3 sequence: CASSGGAFYGYTF. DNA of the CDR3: TGTGCCAGCAGCGGGGGGGCGTTCTATGGCTACACCTTC.

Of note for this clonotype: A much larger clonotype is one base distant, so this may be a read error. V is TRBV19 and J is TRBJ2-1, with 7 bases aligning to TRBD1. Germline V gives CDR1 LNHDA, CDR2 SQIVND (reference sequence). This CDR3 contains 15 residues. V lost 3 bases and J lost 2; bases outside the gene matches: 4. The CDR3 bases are TGTGCCAGTAGTATCCTTCAGGGGGCCTACAATGAGCAGTTCTTC. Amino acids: CASSILQGAYNEQFF. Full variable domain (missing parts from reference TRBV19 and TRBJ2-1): DGGITQSPKYLFRKEGQNVTLSCEQNLNHDAMYWYRQDPGQGLRLIYYSQIVNDFQKGDIAEGYSVSREKKESFPLTVTSAQKNPTAFYLCASSILQGAYNEQFFGPGTRLTVL.

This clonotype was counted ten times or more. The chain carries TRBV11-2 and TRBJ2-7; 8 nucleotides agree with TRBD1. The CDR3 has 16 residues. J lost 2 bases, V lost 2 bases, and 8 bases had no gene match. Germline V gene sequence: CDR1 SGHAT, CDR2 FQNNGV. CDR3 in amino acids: CASSLLGGQGTYEQYF. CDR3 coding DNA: TGTGCCAGCAGCTTATTAGGAGGACAGGGCACCTACGAGCAGTACTTC.